Listed here is a single TCR beta chain. This clonotype was observed a handful of times. The antigen it binds to is not known. Base quality data are lacking; no much larger clone is found one base away. The V end loses 4 bases and the J end loses 14 bases, and a stretch of 16 bases separates them. In the germline V gene, CDR1 corresponds to SGDLS and CDR2 to YYNGEE. Measured from the cysteine to the phenylalanine, the CDR3 is 12 residues long. The read is trimmed to its CDR3 DNA, 36 bases read in frame from base 1. Every donor in the study was a healthy Caucasian. Miltenyi CD45RO+ enrichment and human naive T-cell isolation kits were used to isolate memory (CD45RO+) and naive T cells from PBMC. The protocol used for the library was 5' RACE. The sequencing machine was an Illumina HiSeq 2000. Template switching introduced a universal primer binding site; the final cDNA contained a unique molecular identifier, enabling accurate counting of TCR cDNA molecules. Specific primers in the conserved constant-segment region were used to synthesize first-strand cDNA for the TCR alpha and beta chains. To control for contamination, every cDNA library was double barcoded, receiving both a SMART-Mk sample barcode and Illumina barcodes. TruSeq adapter sequences along with Illumina sample barcodes were introduced in two successive PCR steps. TCR alpha and beta cDNA libraries were sequenced on the Illumina HiSeq platform with custom primers. The authors processed their data as follows. MiGEC processed the raw reads to extract unique molecular identifiers, while MiXCR was used to determine the CDR3 positions. For each individual, recombination models were inferred using an EM algorithm with the repgenHMM and IGoR tools. Shared clonotypes were analyzed with the tcR package in R, and sharing was normalized by the product of cloneset sizes. Out-of-frame nonproductive sequences were analyzed to study raw recombination free of thymic and clonal selection effects. Clones were called with MiXCR by TCRdb after fastp trimmed the public reads at Q25, and only in-frame beta chains were retained. Every distinct CDR3 protein forms one entry, paired with its most common genes and DNA. TCRdb's processing, not the authors', yielded these V and J calls. This sample is represented by under 250,000 distinct CDR3 sequences; approximately 9% of them were singletons. Around 5% of the sample is in the top ten clones.

These data come from a study of identical twins (dated by TCRdb to the mid-2010s). Describing the broader study: To test whether fetal clonotypes persist, the study used deep sequencing on TCR alpha and beta repertoires from monozygotic twins, unrelated adults of various ages, and cord blood. Replicate twin experiments were performed at different times using different library preparation protocols to rule out contamination.

Beyond this particular receptor, the publication reports: Compared with coincidental sharing between unrelated individuals, out-of-frame TCR alpha sequences shared between twins showed an excess of sequences with low generation probability. Because the same donors could not be followed over many years, the conclusions relied on cross-sectional statistical analysis. Invariant T cells such as MAIT and iNKT could partly confound zero-insertion analyses, although diverse VJ usage argued against such confounding for most clonotypes. Recombination models systematically underestimated out-of-frame TCR alpha sharing in monozygotic twins but agreed with sharing between unrelated individuals. Fewer insertions were carried by abundant cord blood beta clonotypes, a similar but weaker trend appeared in young adult naive repertoires, and no such trend appeared in memory repertoires. The excess sharing between twins in beta out-of-frame sequences was weaker because fewer shared sequences reduced the signal-to-noise ratio.

This receptor was obtained from a woman in her late teens or twenties in good health. The sequenced sample consisted of memory (CD45RO+) T cells sorted from blood. This specimen's cell subset or site label, per the study, means: CD45RO+ enriched T cells. The rearranged chain carries TRBV9 and TRBJ1-3; confidence is insufficient to name the D gene. The CDR3 reads as follows: CASSPPNDAVYF. The bases are TGTGCCAGCAGCCCACCTAACGACGCGGTATATTTT.